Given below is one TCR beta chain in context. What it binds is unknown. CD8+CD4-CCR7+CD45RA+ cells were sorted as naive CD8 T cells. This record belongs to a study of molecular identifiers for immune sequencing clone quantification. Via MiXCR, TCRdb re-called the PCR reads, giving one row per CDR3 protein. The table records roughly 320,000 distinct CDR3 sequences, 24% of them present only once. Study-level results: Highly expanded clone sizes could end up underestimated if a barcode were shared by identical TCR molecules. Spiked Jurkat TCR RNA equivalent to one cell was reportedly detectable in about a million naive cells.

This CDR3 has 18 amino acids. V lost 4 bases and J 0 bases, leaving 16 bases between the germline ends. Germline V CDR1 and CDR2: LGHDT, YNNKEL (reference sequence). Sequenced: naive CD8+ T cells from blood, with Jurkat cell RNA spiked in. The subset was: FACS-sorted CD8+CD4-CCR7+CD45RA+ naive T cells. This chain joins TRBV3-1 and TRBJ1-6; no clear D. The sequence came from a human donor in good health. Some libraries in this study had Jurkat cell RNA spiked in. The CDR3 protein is CASSLPARKGSYNSPLHF. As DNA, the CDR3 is TGTGCCAGCAGCCTTCCGGCCAGGAAGGGCTCCTATAATTCACCCCTCCACTTT.